These T cell receptor beta chains were read from a single sample in a study of graft-versus-host responses after intestinal transplantation. No antigen has been assigned to these receptors. Repertoires were generated with immunoSEQ multiplex PCR, while TCRdb's copy carries only in-frame clones and drops some. The sample has some 83,000 clones; 91% are singletons. The sample in question was unstimulated CD4+ T cells sorted from spleen or lymph node cells, obtained before intestinal transplant. These receptor sequences come from a human donor who received an intestinal transplant. The CDR3 runs from the conserved cysteine through the conserved F or W. Each record gives: V gene, CDR3 length, J gene, clone size, D gene, CDR3 DNA, CDR3 protein. The D gene is left open where the match is weak. A clone size is listed for some rows: how often the clone was seen (once, few, many), or a class if it is expanded.

TRBV6-5	13	TRBJ1-6	-	-	TGTGCCAGCAGTTACGAGGGAAATTCACCCCTCCACTTT	CASSYEGNSPLHF
TRBV10-3	16	TRBJ2-1	-	TRBD2	TGTGCCATCAGTTCGTTGTCGGGACTAGGCTACAATGAGCAGTTCTTC	CAISSLSGLGYNEQFF
TRBV7-9	14	TRBJ1-2	-	-	TGTGCCAGCAGCTTAGGCGAAGGGGGATATGGCTACACCTTC	CASSLGEGGYGYTF
TRBV5-4	14	TRBJ1-2	-	-	TGTGCCAGCAGCTCGGGACGGGAGATCTATGGCTACACCTTC	CASSSGREIYGYTF
TRBV10-1	13	TRBJ2-7	-	-	TGCGCCAGCAGTGACTCCGGGGACTACGAGCAGTACTTC	CASSDSGDYEQYF
TRBV30	10	TRBJ2-7	few	-	TGTGCCTGGACACGGTACGAGCAGTACTTC	CAWTRYEQYF
TRBV20-1	10	TRBJ2-3	-	-	TGCAGTGTCCCGGCAGATACGCAGTATTTT	CSVPADTQYF
TRBV10-2	14	TRBJ2-5	few	-	TGCGCCAGCAGTGAGCCTGGGACTGCCCGGAGCCAGTACTTC	CASSEPGTARSQYF
TRBV5-1	13	TRBJ1-1	-	-	TGCGCCAGCAGCTTGGGCGACCCGAGCGGAGCTTTCTTT	CASSLGDPSGAFF
TRBV14	15	TRBJ1-1	-	-	TGTGCCAGCAGCGTCACGGGTCCCGATGACACTGAAGCTTTCTTT	CASSVTGPDDTEAFF
TRBV25-1	14	TRBJ1-3	few	-	TGTGCCAGCAGGATACACAGCTCTGGAAACACCATATATTTT	CASRIHSSGNTIYF
TRBV6-1	15	TRBJ1-2	-	-	TGTGCCAGCAGAGAAAGGGGGTCCGATATGAATGGCTACACCTTC	CASRERGSDMNGYTF
TRBV9	17	TRBJ2-6	-	TRBD1	TGTGCCAGCAGCGCCGCCGGGACAGGTTCTAGGGCCAACGTCCTGACTTTC	CASSAAGTGSRANVLTF
TRBV7-9	17	TRBJ2-2	-	TRBD2	TGTGCCAGCAGCTCCCCGGCGGGGGGAATTAACACCGGGGAGCTGTTTTTT	CASSSPAGGINTGELFF
TRBV7-2	13	TRBJ1-1	-	-	TGTGCCAGCAGCATCGATACTAACACTGAAGCTTTCTTT	CASSIDTNTEAFF
TRBV7-9	14	TRBJ1-2	-	TRBD1	TGTGCCAGCAGCTCCGGACAGGGGCACGGTGGCTACACCTTC	CASSSGQGHGGYTF
TRBV18	14	TRBJ2-7	-	-	TGTGCCAGCTCACCAGACAGGAGCTCCTACGAGCAGTACTTC	CASSPDRSSYEQYF
TRBV18	15	TRBJ2-1	-	TRBD2	TGTGCCAGCTCACCTCCGGGACTAACCTACAATGAGCAGTTCTTC	CASSPPGLTYNEQFF
TRBV4-1	14	TRBJ2-3	-	-	TGCGCCAGCAGCCAGCTACGTGGGGCTCATACGCAGTATTTT	CASSQLRGAHTQYF
TRBV4-3	18	TRBJ1-6	once	TRBD1	TGCGCCAGCAGTCTCAAAAACCTGGGTGGGACAGATAATTCACCCCTCCACTTT	CASSLKNLGGTDNSPLHF
TRBV18	14	TRBJ1-5	-	-	TGTGCCAGCTCACCGGGCCAGAACAATCAGCCCCAGCATTTT	CASSPGQNNQPQHF
TRBV7-2	13	TRBJ2-7	-	TRBD2	TGTGCCAGCGGGGGGAGGGACCCCTACGAGCAGTACTTC	CASGGRDPYEQYF
TRBV28	14	TRBJ1-2	-	TRBD1	TGTGCCAGCAGGGCAGGGGGAGAAAACTATGGCTACACCTTC	CASRAGGENYGYTF
TRBV9	15	TRBJ1-2	-	-	TGTGCCAGCAGCGTAGCTGGTAGGGGCGATTATGGCTACACCTTC	CASSVAGRGDYGYTF
TRBV28	16	TRBJ2-7	-	TRBD2	TGTGCCAGCACCCCGGCGGGGGGGCTAGCGGGGGCCGAGCAGTACTTC	CASTPAGGLAGAEQYF
TRBV11-2	14	TRBJ1-4	-	TRBD1	TGTGCCAGCAGCTTAGGACAGGGCTATGAAAAACTGTTTTTT	CASSLGQGYEKLFF
TRBV6-6	14	TRBJ1-3	-	-	TGTGCCAGCAGGCCCCAGGGCTCTGGAAACACCATATATTTT	CASRPQGSGNTIYF
TRBV7-9	15	TRBJ2-5	-	TRBD2	TGTGCCAGCAGCTTACGGACTAGCTGGGAAGAGACCCAGTACTTC	CASSLRTSWEETQYF
TRBV10-2	15	TRBJ1-1	few	TRBD1	TGCGCCAGCAGCCTACCAGGGACAGGGGGCACTGAAGCTTTCTTT	CASSLPGTGGTEAFF
TRBV6-1	13	TRBJ1-1	-	-	TGTGCCAGCAGAGGGGAGGGGGTCACTGAAGCTTTCTTT	CASRGEGVTEAFF
TRBV5-1	15	TRBJ2-3	-	-	TGCGCCAGCAGCGCCGATTGGTCCGGGTTGGATACGCAGTATTTT	CASSADWSGLDTQYF
TRBV30	18	TRBJ1-3	once	-	TGTGCCTGGAGTGTACGAAGATTCGGGCAGGGGATAGGAAACACCATATATTTT	CAWSVRRFGQGIGNTIYF
TRBV20-1	10	TRBJ1-1	-	TRBD1	TGCAGTGCGTCGGACAGGGCGGCTTTCTTT	CSASDRAAFF
TRBV6-5	13	TRBJ2-5	few	TRBD2	TGTGCCAGCAGCCTGCGGGAGGGGGAGACCCAGTACTTC	CASSLREGETQYF
TRBV27	17	TRBJ2-1	-	TRBD2	TGTGCCAGCAGTTTCCCGGGACTAGCGGGGATGCACAATGAGCAGTTCTTC	CASSFPGLAGMHNEQFF
TRBV29-1	16	TRBJ1-2	-	TRBD1	TGCAGCGCTTCCCCCGGGGCAGGCCCTACCAGGGGGGGCTACACCTTC	CSASPGAGPTRGGYTF
TRBV2	15	TRBJ2-6	once	TRBD1	TGTGCCAGCAGCGACAGGGACACTGGGGCCAACGTCCTGACTTTC	CASSDRDTGANVLTF
TRBV19	16	TRBJ1-5	once	-	TGTGCCAGTATCGATCCAAGACAAACATTTCATCAGCCCCAGCATTTT	CASIDPRQTFHQPQHF
TRBV6-5	14	TRBJ2-4	-	TRBD1	TGTGCCAGCAGTTTCACACAGGGGTGGGACATTCAGTACTTC	CASSFTQGWDIQYF
TRBV6-5	14	TRBJ1-2	-	-	TGTGCCAGCAGCCGCGGGGAGACCAACTATGGCTACACCTTC	CASSRGETNYGYTF
TRBV4-3	15	TRBJ2-3	-	-	TGCGCCAGCAGCCAAGTGGGGATGGGGCGAGATACGCAGTATTTT	CASSQVGMGRDTQYF
TRBV15	13	TRBJ2-7	-	TRBD1	TGTGCCACCGGGACAGGGGTTGGATACGAGCAGTACTTC	CATGTGVGYEQYF
TRBV30	14	TRBJ1-4	once	-	TGTGCCTGGAGTGTAGATAACAGGGCCGAAAAACTGTTTTTT	CAWSVDNRAEKLFF